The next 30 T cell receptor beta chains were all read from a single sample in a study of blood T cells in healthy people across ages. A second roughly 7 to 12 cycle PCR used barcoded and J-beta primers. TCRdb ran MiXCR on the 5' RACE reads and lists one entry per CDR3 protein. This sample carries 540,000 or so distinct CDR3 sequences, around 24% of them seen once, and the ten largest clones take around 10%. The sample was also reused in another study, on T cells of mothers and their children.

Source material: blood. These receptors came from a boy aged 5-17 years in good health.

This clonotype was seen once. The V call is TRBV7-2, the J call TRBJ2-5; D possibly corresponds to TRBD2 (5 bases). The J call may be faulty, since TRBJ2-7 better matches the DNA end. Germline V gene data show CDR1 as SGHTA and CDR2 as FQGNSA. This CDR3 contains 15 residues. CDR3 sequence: CASSLYGGLEYEQYV. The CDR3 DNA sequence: TGTGCCAGCAGCTTATATGGCGGGCTGGAGTACGAGCAGTACGTC.

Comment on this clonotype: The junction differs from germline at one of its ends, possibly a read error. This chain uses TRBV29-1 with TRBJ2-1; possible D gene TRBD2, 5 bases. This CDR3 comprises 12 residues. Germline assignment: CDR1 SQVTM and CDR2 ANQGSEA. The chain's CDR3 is CSVGLRANGQFF. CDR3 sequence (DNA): TGCAGCGTGGGATTGAGGGCGAATGGGCAGTTCTTC.

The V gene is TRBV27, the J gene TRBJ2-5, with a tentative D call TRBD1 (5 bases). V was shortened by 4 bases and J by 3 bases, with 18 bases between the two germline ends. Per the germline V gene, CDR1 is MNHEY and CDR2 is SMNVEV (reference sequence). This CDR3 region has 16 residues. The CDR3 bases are TGTGCCAGCAGTTCGAAACTTATCGACAGAGAAGAGACCCAGTACTTC. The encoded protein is CASSSKLIDREETQYF.

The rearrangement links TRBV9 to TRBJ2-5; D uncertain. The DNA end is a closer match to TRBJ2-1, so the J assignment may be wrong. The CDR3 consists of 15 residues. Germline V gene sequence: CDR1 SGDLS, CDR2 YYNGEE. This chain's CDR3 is CASSVDGSAFYEQFF. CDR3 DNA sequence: TGTGCCAGCAGCGTAGACGGTTCAGCTTTCTATGAGCAGTTCTTC.

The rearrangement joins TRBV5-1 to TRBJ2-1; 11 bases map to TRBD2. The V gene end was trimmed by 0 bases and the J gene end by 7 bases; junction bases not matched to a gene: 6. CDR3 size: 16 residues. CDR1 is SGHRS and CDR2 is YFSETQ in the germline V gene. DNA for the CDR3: TGCGCCAGCAGCTTGGAGGCTAGCGGGAGGTGGAATGAGCAGTTCTTC. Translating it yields CASSLEASGRWNEQFF.

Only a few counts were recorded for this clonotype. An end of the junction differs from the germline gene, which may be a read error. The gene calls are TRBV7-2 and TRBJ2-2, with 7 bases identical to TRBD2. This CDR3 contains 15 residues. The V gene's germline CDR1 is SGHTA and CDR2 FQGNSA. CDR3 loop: CASSLVLGGTGEPFF. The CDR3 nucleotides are TGTGCCAGCAGCTTAGTTTTGGGAGGGACCGGGGAGCCGTTTTTT.

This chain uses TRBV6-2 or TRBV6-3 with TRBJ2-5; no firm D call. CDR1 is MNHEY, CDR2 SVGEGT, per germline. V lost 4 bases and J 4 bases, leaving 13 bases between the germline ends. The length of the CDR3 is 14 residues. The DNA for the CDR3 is TGTGCCAGCAGTTCTCTGGGAAGAAGAGAGACCCAGTACTTC. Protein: CASSSLGRRETQYF.

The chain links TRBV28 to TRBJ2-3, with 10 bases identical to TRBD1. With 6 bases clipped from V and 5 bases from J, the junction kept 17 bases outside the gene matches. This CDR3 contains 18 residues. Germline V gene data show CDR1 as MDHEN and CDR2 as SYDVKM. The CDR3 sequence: CASSLPLRDRGYIDTQYF. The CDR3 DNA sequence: TGTGCCAGCAGCCTCCCCCTTAGGGACAGGGGTTACATAGATACGCAGTATTTT.

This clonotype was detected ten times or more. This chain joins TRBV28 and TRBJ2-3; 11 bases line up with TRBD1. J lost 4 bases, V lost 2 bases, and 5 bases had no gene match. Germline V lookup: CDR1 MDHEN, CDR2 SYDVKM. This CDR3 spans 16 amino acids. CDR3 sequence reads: CASSLTPGQGADTQYF. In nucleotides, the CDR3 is TGTGCCAGCAGTTTAACCCCGGGACAGGGGGCAGATACGCAGTATTTT.

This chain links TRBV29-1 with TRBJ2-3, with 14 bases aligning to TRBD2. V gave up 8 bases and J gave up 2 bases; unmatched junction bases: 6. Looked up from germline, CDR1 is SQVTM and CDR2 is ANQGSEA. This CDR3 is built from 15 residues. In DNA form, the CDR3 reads TGCAGCACCGGGACTAGCGGGGGTAACACAGATACGCAGTATTTT. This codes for CSTGTSGGNTDTQYF.

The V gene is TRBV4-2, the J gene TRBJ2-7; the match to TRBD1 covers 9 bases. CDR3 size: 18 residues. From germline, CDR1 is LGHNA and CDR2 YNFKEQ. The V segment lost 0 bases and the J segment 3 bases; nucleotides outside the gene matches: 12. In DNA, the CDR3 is TGTGCCAGCAGCCAAGATGGCGCTTCGCCGGACAGGGGCTACGAGCAGTACTTC. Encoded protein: CASSQDGASPDRGYEQYF.

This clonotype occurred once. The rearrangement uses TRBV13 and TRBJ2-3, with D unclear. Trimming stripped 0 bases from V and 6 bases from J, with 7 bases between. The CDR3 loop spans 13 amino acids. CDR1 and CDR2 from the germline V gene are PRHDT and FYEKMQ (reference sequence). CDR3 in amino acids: CASSLGFIDTQYF. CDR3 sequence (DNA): TGTGCCAGCAGCTTAGGTTTTATCGATACGCAGTATTTT.

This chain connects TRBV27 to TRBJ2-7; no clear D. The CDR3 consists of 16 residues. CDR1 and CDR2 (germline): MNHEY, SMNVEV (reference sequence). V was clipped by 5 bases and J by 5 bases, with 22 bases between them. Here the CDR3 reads CASSNLGIVPTHEQYF. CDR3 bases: TGTGCCAGCAGTAACCTGGGAATCGTCCCTACCCACGAGCAGTACTTC.

CDR3 sequence (DNA): TGCAGTGCTAGAGAGGCCCAGTGGTATTCCACCACAGATACGCAGTATTTT. Translated, it gives CSAREAQWYSTTDTQYF. The rearrangement links TRBV20-1 to TRBJ2-3; D is unclear. Per germline, CDR1 DFQATT and CDR2 SNEGSKA (reference sequence). V gave up 0 bases and J gave up 2 bases, with 18 bases separating them. The CDR3 has 17 amino acids.

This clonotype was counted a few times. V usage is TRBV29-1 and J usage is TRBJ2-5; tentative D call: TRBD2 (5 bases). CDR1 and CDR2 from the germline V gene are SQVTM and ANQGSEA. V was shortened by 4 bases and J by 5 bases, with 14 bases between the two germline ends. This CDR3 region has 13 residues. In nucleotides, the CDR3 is TGCAGCGTTGTGGCGGCGGGTGGGGAGACCCAGTACTTC. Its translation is CSVVAAGGETQYF.

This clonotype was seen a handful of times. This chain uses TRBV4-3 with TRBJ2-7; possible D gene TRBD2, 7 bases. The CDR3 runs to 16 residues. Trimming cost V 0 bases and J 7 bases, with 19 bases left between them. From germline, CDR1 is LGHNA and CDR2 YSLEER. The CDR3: CASSQDLAGALLEQYF. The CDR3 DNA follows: TGCGCCAGCAGCCAAGATCTCGCGGGGGCACTATTAGAGCAGTACTTC.

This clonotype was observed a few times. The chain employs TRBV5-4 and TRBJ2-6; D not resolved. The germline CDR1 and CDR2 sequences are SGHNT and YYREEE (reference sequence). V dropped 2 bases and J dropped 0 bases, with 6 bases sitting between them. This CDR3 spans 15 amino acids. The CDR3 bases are TGTGCCAGCAGCTTAGATCCCTCTGGGGCCAACGTCCTGACTTTC. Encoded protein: CASSLDPSGANVLTF.

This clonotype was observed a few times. As DNA, the CDR3 is TGTGCCAGTTCCTATTGGGCGGGGGAGCTGTTTTTT. It is translated as CASSYWAGELFF. The genes are TRBV28 and TRBJ2-2; D gene uncertain. The CDR3 sequence is 12 residues long. Trimming cost V 9 bases and J 8 bases, with 13 bases left between them. The germline V gene has CDR1 MDHEN and CDR2 SYDVKM.

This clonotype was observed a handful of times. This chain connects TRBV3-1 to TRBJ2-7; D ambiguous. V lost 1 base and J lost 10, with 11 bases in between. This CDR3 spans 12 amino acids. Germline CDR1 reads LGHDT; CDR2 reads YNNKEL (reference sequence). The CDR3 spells CASSQGVGVQYF. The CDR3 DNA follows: TGTGCCAGCAGCCAAGGAGTTGGCGTTCAGTACTTC.

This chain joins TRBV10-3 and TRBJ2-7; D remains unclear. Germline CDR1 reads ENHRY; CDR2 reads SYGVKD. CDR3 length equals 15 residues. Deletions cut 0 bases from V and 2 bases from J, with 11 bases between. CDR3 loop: CAISESIEATYEQYF. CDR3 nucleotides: TGTGCCATCAGTGAGTCGATAGAGGCTACCTACGAGCAGTACTTC.

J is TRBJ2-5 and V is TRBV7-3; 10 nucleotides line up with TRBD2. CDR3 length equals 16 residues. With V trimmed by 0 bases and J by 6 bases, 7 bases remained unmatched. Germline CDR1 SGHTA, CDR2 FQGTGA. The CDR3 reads CASSLTEPSGGQTQYF. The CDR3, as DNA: TGTGCCAGCAGCTTAACTGAGCCTAGCGGGGGACAGACCCAGTACTTC.

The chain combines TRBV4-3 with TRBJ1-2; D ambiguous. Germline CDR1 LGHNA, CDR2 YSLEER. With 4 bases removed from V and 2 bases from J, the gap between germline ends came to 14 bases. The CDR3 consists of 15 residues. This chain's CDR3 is CASSPTSGFNYGYTF. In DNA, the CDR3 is TGCGCCAGCAGCCCCACTAGCGGGTTCAACTATGGCTACACCTTC.

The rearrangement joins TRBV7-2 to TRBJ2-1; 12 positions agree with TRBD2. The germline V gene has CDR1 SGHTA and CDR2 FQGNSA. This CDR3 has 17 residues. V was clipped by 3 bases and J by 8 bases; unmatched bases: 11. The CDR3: CASSLTSGSYSAYEQFF. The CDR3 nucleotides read TGTGCCAGCAGCTTGACTAGCGGGAGCTATTCGGCATATGAGCAGTTCTTC.

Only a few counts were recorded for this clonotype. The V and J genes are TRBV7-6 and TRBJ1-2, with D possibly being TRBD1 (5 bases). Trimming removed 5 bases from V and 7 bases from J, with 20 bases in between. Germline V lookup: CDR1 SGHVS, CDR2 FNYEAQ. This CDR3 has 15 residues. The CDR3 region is CASSPRDARLGGYTF. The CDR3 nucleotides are TGTGCCAGCAGCCCTCGGGACGCCCGGCTGGGTGGCTACACCTTC.

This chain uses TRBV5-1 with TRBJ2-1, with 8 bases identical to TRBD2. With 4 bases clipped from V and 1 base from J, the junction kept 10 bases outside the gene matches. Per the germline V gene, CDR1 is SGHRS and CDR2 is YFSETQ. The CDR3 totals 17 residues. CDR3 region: CASSGGSGDISYNEQFF. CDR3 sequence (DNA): TGCGCCAGCAGCGGGGGTAGCGGGGATATTTCCTACAATGAGCAGTTCTTC.

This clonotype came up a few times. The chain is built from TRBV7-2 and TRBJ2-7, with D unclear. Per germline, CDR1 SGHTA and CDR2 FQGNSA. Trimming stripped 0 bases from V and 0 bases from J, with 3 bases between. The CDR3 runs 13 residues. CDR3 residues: CASSLALSYEQYF. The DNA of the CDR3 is TGTGCCAGCAGCTTAGCCCTCTCCTACGAGCAGTACTTC.

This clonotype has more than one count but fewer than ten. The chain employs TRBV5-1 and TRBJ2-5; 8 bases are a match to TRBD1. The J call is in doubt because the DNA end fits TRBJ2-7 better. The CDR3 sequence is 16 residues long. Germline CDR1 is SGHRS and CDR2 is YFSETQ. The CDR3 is CASSWGSRGRGYEQYF. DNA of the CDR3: TGCGCCAGCAGCTGGGGGTCCAGGGGGCGCGGATACGAGCAGTACTTC.

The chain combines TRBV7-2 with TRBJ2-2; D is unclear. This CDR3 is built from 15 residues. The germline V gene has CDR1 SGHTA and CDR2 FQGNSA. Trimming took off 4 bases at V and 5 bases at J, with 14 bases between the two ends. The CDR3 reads CASSSYALGTGELFF. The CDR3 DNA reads TGTGCCAGCAGCTCGTATGCGCTAGGAACCGGGGAGCTGTTTTTT.

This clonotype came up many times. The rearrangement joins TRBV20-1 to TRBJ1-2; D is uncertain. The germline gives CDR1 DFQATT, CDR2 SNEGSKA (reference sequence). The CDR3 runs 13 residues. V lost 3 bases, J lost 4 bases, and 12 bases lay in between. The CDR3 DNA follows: TGCAGTGCTAGGGAGACGGCATTCTATGGCTACACCTTC. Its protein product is CSARETAFYGYTF.

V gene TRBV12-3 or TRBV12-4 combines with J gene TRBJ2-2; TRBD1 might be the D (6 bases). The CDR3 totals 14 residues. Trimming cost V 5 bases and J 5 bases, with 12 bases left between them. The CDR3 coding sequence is TGTGCCAGCAGTCCCGACAGGATTACCGGGGAGCTGTTTTTT. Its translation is CASSPDRITGELFF.